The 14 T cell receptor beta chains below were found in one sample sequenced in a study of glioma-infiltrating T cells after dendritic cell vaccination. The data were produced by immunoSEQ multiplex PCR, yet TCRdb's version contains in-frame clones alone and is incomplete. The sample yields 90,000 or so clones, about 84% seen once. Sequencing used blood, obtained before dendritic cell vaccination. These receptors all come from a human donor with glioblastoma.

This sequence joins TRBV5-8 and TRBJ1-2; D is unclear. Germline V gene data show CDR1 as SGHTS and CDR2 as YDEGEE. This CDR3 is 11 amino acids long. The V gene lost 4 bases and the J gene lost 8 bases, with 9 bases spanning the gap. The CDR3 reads CASSPETGYTF. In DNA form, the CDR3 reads TGTGCCAGCAGCCCCGAGACAGGCTACACCTTC.

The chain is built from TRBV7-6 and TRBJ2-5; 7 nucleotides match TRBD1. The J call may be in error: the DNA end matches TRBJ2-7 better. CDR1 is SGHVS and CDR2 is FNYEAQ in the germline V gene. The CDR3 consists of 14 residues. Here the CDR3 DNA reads TGTGCCAGCAGCCGGACAGGCCTAATCTACGAGCAGTACTTC. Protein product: CASSRTGLIYEQYF.

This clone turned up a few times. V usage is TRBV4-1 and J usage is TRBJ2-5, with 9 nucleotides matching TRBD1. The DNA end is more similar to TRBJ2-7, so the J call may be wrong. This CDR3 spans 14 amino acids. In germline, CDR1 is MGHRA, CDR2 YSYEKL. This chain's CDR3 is CASSRGQGHYEQYF. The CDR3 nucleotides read TGCGCCAGCAGCCGGGGACAGGGCCACTACGAGCAGTACTTC.

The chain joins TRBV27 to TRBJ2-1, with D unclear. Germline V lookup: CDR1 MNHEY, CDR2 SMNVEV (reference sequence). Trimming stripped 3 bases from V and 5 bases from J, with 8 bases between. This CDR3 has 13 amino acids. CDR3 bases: TGTGCCAGCAGTTTTGGAGCGAACAATGAGCAGTTCTTC. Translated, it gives CASSFGANNEQFF.

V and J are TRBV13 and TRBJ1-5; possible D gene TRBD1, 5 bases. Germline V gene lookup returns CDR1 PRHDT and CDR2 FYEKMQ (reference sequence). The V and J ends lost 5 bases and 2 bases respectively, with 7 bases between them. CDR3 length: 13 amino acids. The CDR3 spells CASSQQGNQPQHF. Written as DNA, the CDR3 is TGTGCCAGCAGCCAACAGGGCAATCAGCCCCAGCATTTT.

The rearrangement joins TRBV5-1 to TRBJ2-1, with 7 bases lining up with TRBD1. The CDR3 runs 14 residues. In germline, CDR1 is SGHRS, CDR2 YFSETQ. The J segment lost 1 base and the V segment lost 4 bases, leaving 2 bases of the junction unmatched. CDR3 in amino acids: CASSRDSSYNEQFF. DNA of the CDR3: TGCGCCAGCAGCCGGGACAGTTCCTACAATGAGCAGTTCTTC.

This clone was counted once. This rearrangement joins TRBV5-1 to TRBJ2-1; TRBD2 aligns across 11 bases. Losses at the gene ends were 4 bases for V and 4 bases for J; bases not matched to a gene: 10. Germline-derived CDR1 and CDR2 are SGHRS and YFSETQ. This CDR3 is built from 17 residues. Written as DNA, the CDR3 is TGCGCCAGCAGCCCTGGGCTAGCGGGGGGACTTTACAATGAGCAGTTCTTC. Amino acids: CASSPGLAGGLYNEQFF.

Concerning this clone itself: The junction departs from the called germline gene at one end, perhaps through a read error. The CDR3 nucleotides read TGTGCCATCAGTTCGGGGGTGGGCAATCAGCCCCAGCATTTT. Translated: CAISSGVGNQPQHF. V usage is TRBV6-5 and J usage is TRBJ1-5; D possibly corresponds to TRBD1 (5 bases). Germline CDR1 is MNHEY and CDR2 is SVGAGI. This CDR3 region has 14 residues.

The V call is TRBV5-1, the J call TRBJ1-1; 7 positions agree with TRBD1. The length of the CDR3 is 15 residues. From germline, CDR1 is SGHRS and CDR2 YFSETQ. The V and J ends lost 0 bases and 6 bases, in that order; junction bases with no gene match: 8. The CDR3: CASSLGVGGIAEAFF. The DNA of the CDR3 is TGCGCCAGCAGCTTGGGGGTAGGGGGCATCGCTGAAGCTTTCTTT. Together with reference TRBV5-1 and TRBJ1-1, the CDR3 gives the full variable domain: KAGVTQTPRYLIKTRGQQVTLSCSPISGHRSVSWYQQTPGQGLQFLFEYFSETQRNKGNFPGRFSGRQFSNSRSEMNVSTLELGDSALYLCASSLGVGGIAEAFFGQGTRLTVV.

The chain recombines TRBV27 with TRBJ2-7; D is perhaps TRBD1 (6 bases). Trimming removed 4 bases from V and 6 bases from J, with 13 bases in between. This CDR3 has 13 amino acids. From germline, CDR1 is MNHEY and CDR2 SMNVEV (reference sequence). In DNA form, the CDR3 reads TGTGCCAGCAGTTCAGGGGTTGGGGGCGAGCAGTACTTC. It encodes CASSSGVGGEQYF.

CDR3 sequence reads: CASSFSGREETQYF. The CDR3 DNA is TGCGCCAGCAGCTTTAGCGGGAGGGAAGAGACCCAGTACTTC. This sequence joins TRBV5-1 and TRBJ2-5; 11 bases line up with TRBD2. V was pared by 2 bases and J by 3 bases, with 0 bases of the junction left unmatched. Per germline, CDR1 SGHRS and CDR2 YFSETQ. The CDR3 has 14 amino acids.

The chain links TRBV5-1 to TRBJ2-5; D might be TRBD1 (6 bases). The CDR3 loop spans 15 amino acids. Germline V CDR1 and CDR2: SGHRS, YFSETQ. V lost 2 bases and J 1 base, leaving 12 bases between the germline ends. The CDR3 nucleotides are TGCGCCAGCAGCTTTAACCAGGGGTCCCAAGAGACCCAGTACTTC. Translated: CASSFNQGSQETQYF.

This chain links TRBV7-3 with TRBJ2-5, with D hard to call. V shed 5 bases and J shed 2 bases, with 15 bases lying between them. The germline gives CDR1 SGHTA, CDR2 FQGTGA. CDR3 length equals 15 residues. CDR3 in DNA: TGTGCCAGCAGCCTCGGAGTCGGGTTACAAGAGACCCAGTACTTC. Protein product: CASSLGVGLQETQYF.

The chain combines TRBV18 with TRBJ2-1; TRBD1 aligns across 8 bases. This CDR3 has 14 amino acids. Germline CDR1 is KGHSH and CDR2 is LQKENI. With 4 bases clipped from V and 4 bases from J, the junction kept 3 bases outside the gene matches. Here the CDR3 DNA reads TGTGCCAGCTCACGGGACAGGAATTACAATGAGCAGTTCTTC. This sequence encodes CASSRDRNYNEQFF.